What follows describes a single T cell receptor (beta chain). Profiled with immunoSEQ multiplex PCR; TCRdb holds only in-frame clones, not every one. The sample lists over 200,000 clones, around 86% occurring once. Germline CDR1 reads MDHEN; CDR2 reads SYDVKM. J gave up 8 bases and V 3 bases, and 8 bases lay outside the gene matches. This CDR3 has 15 residues. These data originate in a study of cytomegalovirus exposure and HLA in healthy donors. The sequence was obtained from a woman aged 18-30 years in good health and CMV-seropositive. The genes are TRBV28 and TRBJ1-4; TRBD1 agrees at 8 bases. The sequenced material came from PBMCs. CDR3 bases: TGTGCCAGCAGTTTTGCGGACAGGGTCGGGGAAAAACTGTTTTTT. This encodes CASSFADRVGEKLFF.